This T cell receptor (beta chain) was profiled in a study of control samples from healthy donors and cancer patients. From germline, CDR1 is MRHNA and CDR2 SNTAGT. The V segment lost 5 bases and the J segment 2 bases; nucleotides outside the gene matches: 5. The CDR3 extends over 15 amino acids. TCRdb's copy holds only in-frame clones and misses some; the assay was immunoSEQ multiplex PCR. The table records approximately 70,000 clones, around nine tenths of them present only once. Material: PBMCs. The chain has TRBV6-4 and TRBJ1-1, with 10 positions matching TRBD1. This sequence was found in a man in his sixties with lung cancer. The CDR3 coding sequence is TGTGCCAGCAGTCCCGGGACAGGGGCCAACACTGAAGCTTTCTTT. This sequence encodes CASSPGTGANTEAFF.